One and the same sample provided the 11 T cell receptor beta chains below, sequenced in a study of cytotoxic CD8 clonotypes in ibrutinib-treated CLL (dated by TCRdb to the early 2020s). The time point label for this specimen denotes: approximately 25 months on ibrutinib. Library generation was performed with the immunoSEQ multiplex PCR assay. TCRdb took over this immuneACCESS table, retaining in-frame rearrangements with V and J assigned. Such tables are incomplete; in checked studies, under half of the missing clones stem from an unresolved V gene, and the remainder is unexplained. Present in this sample are under 150,000 clones, around four fifths of which were seen just once. The top ten hold about 3.5% of the sample. Sequences were derived from PBMCs, sampled after 24 months of ibrutinib treatment. The receptor source for this set is a human donor with chronic lymphocytic leukemia.

The chain links TRBV2 to TRBJ1-6, with TRBD1 identical over 10 bases. Germline CDR1 reads SNHLY; CDR2 reads FYNNEI. The CDR3 is 15 residues long. V lost 6 bases and J lost 7; bases outside the gene matches: 6. For the CDR3, the DNA is TGTGCCAGCAGAAGGGACAGGGGAGGAAATTCACCCCTCCACTTT. This sequence encodes CASRRDRGGNSPLHF. Looking up the rest from reference TRBV2 and TRBJ1-6 gives the full variable domain: EPEVTQTPSHQVTQMGQEVILRCVPISNHLYFYWYRQILGQKVEFLVSFYNNEISEKSEIFDDQFSVERPDGSNFTLKIRSTKLEDSAMYFCASRRDRGGNSPLHFGNGTRLTVT.

J is TRBJ1-2 and V is TRBV19; D perhaps matches TRBD1 (6 bases). Germline CDR1 reads LNHDA; CDR2 reads SQIVND (reference sequence). The CDR3 runs 13 residues. The germline V and J ends were trimmed by 4 bases and 8 bases, with 14 bases remaining between them. CDR3 nucleotide sequence: TGTGCCAGTAGTACGCCACAGGGATACGGCTACACCTTC. It encodes CASSTPQGYGYTF.

V and J are TRBV5-6 and TRBJ2-1; the match to TRBD2 covers 10 bases. This CDR3 comprises 19 residues. V lost 0 bases, J lost 4 bases, and 13 bases stayed unmatched. Per germline, CDR1 SGHDT and CDR2 YYEEEE. The CDR3 coding sequence is TGTGCCAGCAGCTTGGCGGTGGCTAGCGGGGGCCATCGTTACAATGAGCAGTTCTTC. Translating gives CASSLAVASGGHRYNEQFF.

The chain is built from TRBV9 and TRBJ1-1; no clear D. Germline CDR1 reads SGDLS; CDR2 reads YYNGEE. Trimming stripped 4 bases from V and 0 bases from J, with 10 bases between. This CDR3 comprises 14 residues. The CDR3 is CASSPGRMNTEAFF. The CDR3 DNA reads TGTGCCAGCAGCCCCGGCAGGATGAACACTGAAGCTTTCTTT.

CDR3 DNA sequence: TGCGCCAGCAGCCGGGATCGACAGGAGACGAACACTGAAGCTTTCTTT. It is translated as CASSRDRQETNTEAFF. This chain links TRBV4-1 with TRBJ1-1; TRBD1 is a possible D gene (6 bases). The CDR3 runs to 16 residues. With 4 bases removed from V and 1 base from J, the gap between germline ends came to 16 bases. Germline V gene lookup returns CDR1 MGHRA and CDR2 YSYEKL.

This chain connects TRBV11-3 to TRBJ1-1, with D hard to call. V was clipped by 1 base and J by 1 base, with 7 bases between them. This CDR3 has 14 amino acids. CDR1 and CDR2 (germline): SGHNT, YENEEA. The CDR3 spells CASSLGRGNTEAFF. As DNA, the CDR3 is TGTGCCAGCAGCTTAGGTCGGGGGAACACTGAAGCTTTCTTT.

The V gene is TRBV5-8, the J gene TRBJ1-4; a weak D match, TRBD1 (5 bases). The CDR3 has 15 amino acids. Germline CDR1 reads SGHTS; CDR2 reads YDEGEE. V lost 4 bases, J lost 6 bases, and 16 bases lay in between. CDR3 bases: TGTGCCAGCAGCACGGTGGGGACCGAGGATGAAAAACTGTTTTTT. Its translation: CASSTVGTEDEKLFF.

The chain joins TRBV29-1 to TRBJ1-4; 9 nucleotides agree with TRBD1. CDR1 is SQVTM, CDR2 ANQGSEA, per germline. This CDR3 spans 13 amino acids. J lost 7 bases, V lost 4 bases, and 4 bases had no gene match. The CDR3 loop reads CSVGQGVGEKLFF. The CDR3 coding sequence is TGCAGCGTTGGACAGGGGGTCGGTGAAAAACTGTTTTTT.

The V and J genes are TRBV6-5 and TRBJ2-7; possibly TRBD2 for D (6 bases). Germline V gene lookup returns CDR1 MNHEY and CDR2 SVGAGI. The CDR3 loop spans 13 amino acids. The V and J ends lost 6 bases and 6 bases respectively, with 15 bases between them. The CDR3 protein is CASSRGDVGEQYF. CDR3 coding DNA: TGTGCCAGCAGCCGCGGGGACGTCGGCGAGCAGTACTTC.

The count of this clone is one. The chain recombines TRBV19 with TRBJ2-6; a weak D match, TRBD2 (5 bases). CDR1 is LNHDA and CDR2 is SQIVND in the germline V gene (reference sequence). Trimming left V 5 bases short and J 0 bases short, with 14 bases between. This CDR3 comprises 17 residues. The CDR3 DNA reads TGTGCCAGTAGTTTCTGGGAGCATAGCTCTGGGGCCAACGTCCTGACTTTC. Encoded protein: CASSFWEHSSGANVLTF.

On this clone itself: The sample holds other DNA sequences that translate to the same CDR3. This sequence joins TRBV20-1 and TRBJ2-5; no firm D call. The germline gives CDR1 DFQATT, CDR2 SNEGSKA (reference sequence). The CDR3 has 10 residues. V was shortened by 5 bases and J by 5 bases, with 6 bases between the two germline ends. As DNA, the CDR3 is TGCAGTGCTGCCTGGGAGACCCAGTACTTC. It codes for CSAAWETQYF.